Listed below are T cell receptor beta chains from one sample, sequenced in a study of liver allograft versus peripheral blood T cells. TCRdb analysed the reads with MiXCR anew, one entry per CDR3 protein. The sample lists under 15,000 distinct CDR3 sequences, roughly 28% seen once, with roughly 2.4% in the top ten. The receptors shown here come from a human patient who had a liver transplant. T cells may partly derive from the graft donor. Both conserved end residues are part of each CDR3. The order of the fields is D gene, J gene, clone size, V gene, CDR3 protein, CDR3 DNA. The D gene is left open where the match is weak. Only some rows state a clone size, as once, few, many or a class for expanded clones.

D: TRBD1; J: TRBJ2-2; size: few; V: TRBV12-3/TRBV12-4; CDR3: CASREQGVGTGELFF; DNA: TGTGCCAGCAGGGAACAGGGGGTGGGCACCGGGGAGCTGTTTTTT
D: NA; J: TRBJ1-2; size: NA; V: TRBV12-3/TRBV12-4; CDR3: CASSPTGQNYGYTF; DNA: TGTGCCAGCAGTCCCACCGGACAGAACTATGGCTACACCTTC
D: TRBD1; J: TRBJ1-1; size: large; V: TRBV6-6; CDR3: CATRTGERNTEAFF; DNA: TGTGCCACTCGGACAGGGGAGAGGAACACTGAAGCTTTCTTT
D: NA; J: TRBJ1-2; size: medium-sized; V: TRBV18; CDR3: CASSPGEASYGYTF; DNA: TGTGCCAGCTCACCAGGGGAAGCGTCCTATGGCTACACCTTC
D: NA; J: TRBJ1-2; size: NA; V: TRBV7-2; CDR3: CASSLGLWGGAGYGYTF; DNA: TGTGCCAGCAGCTTAGGCCTTTGGGGAGGGGCCGGGTATGGCTACACCTTC
D: NA; J: TRBJ1-1; size: NA; V: TRBV18; CDR3: CATTKGMGTEAFF; DNA: TGTGCCACCACAAAGGGGATGGGCACTGAAGCTTTCTTT
D: TRBD1; J: TRBJ1-4; size: medium-sized; V: TRBV6-5; CDR3: CASSLGQGASATNEKLFF; DNA: TGTGCCAGCAGCCTCGGACAGGGGGCTTCTGCAACTAATGAAAAACTGTTTTTT
D: NA; J: TRBJ1-4; size: medium-sized; V: TRBV6-6; CDR3: CASSSIAGKRATNEKLFF; DNA: TGTGCCAGCAGTTCTATCGCCGGTAAAAGGGCAACTAATGAAAAACTGTTTTTT
D: TRBD1; J: TRBJ2-1; size: medium-sized; V: TRBV19; CDR3: CASTDRDTFDEQFF; DNA: TGTGCCAGTACGGACAGGGACACTTTTGATGAGCAGTTCTTC
D: NA; J: TRBJ2-3; size: medium-sized; V: TRBV27; CDR3: CASRSTGNTQYF; DNA: TGTGCCAGCAGGAGCACAGGAAATACGCAGTATTTT
D: NA; J: TRBJ1-6; size: many; V: TRBV13; CDR3: CASSLVGISPLHF; DNA: TGTGCCAGCAGCTTGGTCGGCATTTCACCCCTCCACTTT
D: NA; J: TRBJ1-6; size: medium-sized; V: TRBV19; CDR3: CASSIDRGTRNSPLHF; DNA: TGTGCCAGTAGTATAGATCGGGGGACCCGTAATTCACCCCTCCACTTT
D: NA; J: TRBJ1-1; size: many; V: TRBV5-6; CDR3: CASSRNLGLRNTEAFF; DNA: TGTGCCAGCAGCAGAAATCTGGGCTTGAGGAACACTGAAGCTTTCTTT
D: NA; J: TRBJ2-7; size: few; V: TRBV28; CDR3: CASRPPKSAYEQYF; DNA: TGTGCCAGCAGACCGCCCAAGTCAGCCTACGAGCAGTACTTC
D: TRBD1; J: TRBJ1-3; size: few; V: TRBV6-5; CDR3: CASSRQGDSGNTIYF; DNA: TGTGCCAGCAGCCGACAGGGTGACTCTGGAAACACCATATATTTT
D: TRBD2; J: TRBJ2-4; size: medium-sized; V: TRBV5-6; CDR3: CASSLTSGRVGALGNIQYF; DNA: TGTGCCAGCAGCTTGACTAGCGGGAGAGTGGGTGCCCTCGGAAACATTCAGTACTTC
D: NA; J: TRBJ2-1; size: medium-sized; V: TRBV19; CDR3: CASRDSGHNEQFF; DNA: TGTGCCAGTAGGGATAGCGGCCACAATGAGCAGTTCTTC
D: NA; J: TRBJ1-2; size: many; V: TRBV5-6; CDR3: CASSLGRRGSGGYTF; DNA: TGTGCCAGCAGCTTGGGGCGGAGGGGTTCGGGCGGCTACACCTTC
D: TRBD2; J: TRBJ2-1; size: many; V: TRBV27; CDR3: CASSPQAGGVFNEQFF; DNA: TGTGCCAGCAGTCCCCAAGCGGGGGGTGTCTTCAATGAGCAGTTCTTC
D: NA; J: TRBJ2-7; size: NA; V: TRBV14; CDR3: CASSLGRIYEQYF; DNA: TGTGCCAGCAGCCTTGGACGGATATACGAGCAGTACTTC
D: NA; J: TRBJ2-3; size: once; V: TRBV5-4; CDR3: CASSLVVRRETDTQYF; DNA: TGTGCCAGCAGCTTGGTAGTCAGGCGTGAGACAGATACGCAGTATTTT
D: TRBD1; J: TRBJ1-6; size: medium-sized; V: TRBV27; CDR3: CASSRTGVGNSPLHF; DNA: TGTGCCAGCAGCCGCACAGGGGTGGGGAATTCACCCCTCCACTTT
D: NA; J: TRBJ2-1; size: NA; V: TRBV14; CDR3: CASSLALYNEQFF; DNA: TGTGCCAGCAGCCTTGCACTCTACAATGAGCAGTTCTTC
D: NA; J: TRBJ2-3; size: medium-sized; V: TRBV18; CDR3: CASSPRQATSTDTQYF; DNA: TGTGCCAGCTCACCACGGCAGGCTACCTCCACAGATACGCAGTATTTT
D: NA; J: TRBJ1-1; size: many; V: TRBV6-5; CDR3: CASSSYTEAFF; DNA: TGTGCCAGCAGTTCTTATACTGAAGCTTTCTTT
D: NA; J: TRBJ1-6; size: NA; V: TRBV15; CDR3: CATSRDSRGGSPLHF; DNA: TGTGCCACCAGCAGAGATTCCCGCGGCGGTTCACCCCTCCACTTT
D: TRBD1; J: TRBJ1-5; size: few; V: TRBV7-9; CDR3: CASTDQGAYDQPQHF; DNA: TGTGCCAGCACCGATCAGGGGGCCTATGATCAGCCCCAGCATTTT
D: NA; J: TRBJ1-1; size: NA; V: TRBV5-1; CDR3: CASSHGSLLSSTEAFF; DNA: TGCGCCAGCAGCCACGGGTCTCTTTTGTCGAGTACTGAAGCTTTCTTT
D: NA; J: TRBJ1-2; size: medium-sized; V: TRBV6-5; CDR3: CASSYTDGNYGYTF; DNA: TGTGCCAGCAGTTACACGGACGGCAACTATGGCTACACCTTC
D: NA; J: TRBJ2-5; size: NA; V: TRBV28; CDR3: CASSLLQGMGGPWETQYF; DNA: TGTGCCAGCAGTTTACTACAGGGAATGGGAGGGCCGTGGGAGACCCAGTACTTC
D: NA; J: TRBJ1-1; size: NA; V: TRBV6-1; CDR3: CASSNTGHTEAFF; DNA: TGTGCCAGCAGTAACACAGGGCACACTGAAGCTTTCTTT
D: NA; J: TRBJ1-2; size: NA; V: TRBV12-3/TRBV12-4; CDR3: CASSRSGTEILYGYTF; DNA: TGTGCCAGCAGTCGCTCCGGGACGGAGATTCTCTATGGCTACACCTTC
D: TRBD1; J: TRBJ2-7; size: many; V: TRBV6-2/TRBV6-3; CDR3: CASSWDRNSYEQYF; DNA: TGTGCCAGCAGCTGGGACAGGAATTCCTACGAGCAGTACTTC
D: NA; J: TRBJ1-4; size: NA; V: TRBV11-2; CDR3: CASSLDGTLNEKLFF; DNA: TGTGCCAGCAGCCTGGACGGAACACTTAATGAAAAACTGTTTTTT
D: NA; J: TRBJ1-5; size: few; V: TRBV18; CDR3: CARSPNNQPQHF; DNA: TGTGCCAGGTCACCAAACAATCAGCCCCAGCATTTT
D: TRBD2; J: TRBJ2-1; size: few; V: TRBV20-1; CDR3: CSAAGTSGFGRQFF; DNA: TGCAGTGCAGCCGGGACTAGCGGTTTTGGACGGCAGTTCTTC
D: TRBD2; J: TRBJ2-3; size: few; V: TRBV28; CDR3: CASSLGAGGPTDTQYF; DNA: TGTGCCAGCAGTTTAGGAGCGGGAGGCCCCACAGATACGCAGTATTTT
D: TRBD1; J: TRBJ1-1; size: NA; V: TRBV20-1; CDR3: CSARGQGRTEAFF; DNA: TGCAGTGCTAGAGGACAGGGAAGGACTGAAGCTTTCTTT
D: NA; J: TRBJ2-1; size: medium-sized; V: TRBV29-1; CDR3: CSVSDSSSYNEQFF; DNA: TGCAGCGTCTCGGACAGCAGCTCCTACAATGAGCAGTTCTTC
D: NA; J: TRBJ1-4; size: NA; V: TRBV6-1; CDR3: CASKRGLGNEKLFF; DNA: TGTGCCAGCAAAAGGGGCCTTGGCAATGAAAAACTGTTTTTT
D: NA; J: TRBJ2-5; size: few; V: TRBV10-2; CDR3: CASSESGLETQYF; DNA: TGCGCCAGCAGTGAGTCGGGATTGGAGACCCAGTACTTC
D: TRBD1; J: TRBJ2-7; size: NA; V: TRBV30; CDR3: CAWTGQGYEQYF; DNA: TGTGCCTGGACGGGACAGGGCTACGAGCAGTACTTC
D: TRBD2; J: TRBJ2-5; size: many; V: TRBV15; CDR3: CATSRASGNQETQYF; DNA: TGTGCCACCAGCAGGGCTAGCGGGAACCAAGAGACCCAGTACTTC
D: NA; J: TRBJ1-3; size: NA; V: TRBV28; CDR3: CASSGGSGNTIYF; DNA: TGTGCCAGCAGTGGCGGTTCTGGAAACACCATATATTTT
D: TRBD1; J: TRBJ2-7; size: NA; V: TRBV20-1; CDR3: CSAAGQVTSYEQYF; DNA: TGCAGTGCGGCAGGACAGGTAACGTCCTACGAGCAGTACTTC
D: TRBD1; J: TRBJ2-7; size: NA; V: TRBV27; CDR3: CASSSPIRGGERYEQYF; DNA: TGTGCCAGCAGTTCCCCGATAAGAGGGGGCGAGAGGTACGAGCAGTACTTC
D: TRBD1; J: TRBJ1-2; size: medium-sized; V: TRBV18; CDR3: CASSPPNGGDRGLYGYTF; DNA: TGTGCCAGCTCACCCCCTAATGGGGGGGACAGGGGGCTGTATGGCTACACCTTC
D: TRBD2; J: TRBJ2-7; size: medium-sized; V: TRBV27; CDR3: CASSLSWTSGTYEQYF; DNA: TGTGCCAGCAGTTTGTCTTGGACTAGCGGAACCTACGAGCAGTACTTC
D: NA; J: TRBJ2-7; size: once; V: TRBV5-1; CDR3: CASTPWGSTTYEQYF; DNA: TGCGCCAGCACCCCTTGGGGGTCAACCACCTACGAGCAGTACTTC
D: NA; J: TRBJ1-3; size: few; V: TRBV20-1; CDR3: CSAEQSSGNTIYF; DNA: TGCAGTGCTGAACAGAGCTCTGGAAACACCATATATTTT
D: NA; J: TRBJ1-5; size: NA; V: TRBV5-1; CDR3: CASSPEGGLSQPQHF; DNA: TGCGCCAGCAGTCCAGAGGGGGGGCTAAGTCAGCCCCAGCATTTT
D: TRBD1; J: TRBJ1-5; size: NA; V: TRBV6-1; CDR3: CASSKQGGGNQPQHF; DNA: TGTGCCAGCAGTAAACAGGGGGGTGGCAATCAGCCCCAGCATTTT